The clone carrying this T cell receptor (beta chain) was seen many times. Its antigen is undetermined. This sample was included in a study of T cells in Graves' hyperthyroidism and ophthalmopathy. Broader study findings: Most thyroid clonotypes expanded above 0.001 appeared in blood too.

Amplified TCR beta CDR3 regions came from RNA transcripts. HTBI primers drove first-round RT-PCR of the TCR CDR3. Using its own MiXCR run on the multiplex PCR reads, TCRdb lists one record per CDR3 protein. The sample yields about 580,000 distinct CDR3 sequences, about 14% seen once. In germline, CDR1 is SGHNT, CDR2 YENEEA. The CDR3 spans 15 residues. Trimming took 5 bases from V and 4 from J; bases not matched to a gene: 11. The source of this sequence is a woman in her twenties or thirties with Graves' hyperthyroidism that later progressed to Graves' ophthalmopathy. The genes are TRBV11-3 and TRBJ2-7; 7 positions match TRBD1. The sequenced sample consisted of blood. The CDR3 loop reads CASSPPRDRTYEQYF. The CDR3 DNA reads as TGTGCCAGCAGCCCCCCCCGGGACAGAACTTACGAGCAGTACTTC. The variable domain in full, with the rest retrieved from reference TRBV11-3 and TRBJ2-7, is EAGVVQSPRYKIIEKKQPVAFWCNPISGHNTLYWYLQNLGQGPELLIRYENEEAVDDSQLPKDRFSAERLKGVDSTLKIQPAELGDSAVYLCASSPPRDRTYEQYFGPGTRLTVT.